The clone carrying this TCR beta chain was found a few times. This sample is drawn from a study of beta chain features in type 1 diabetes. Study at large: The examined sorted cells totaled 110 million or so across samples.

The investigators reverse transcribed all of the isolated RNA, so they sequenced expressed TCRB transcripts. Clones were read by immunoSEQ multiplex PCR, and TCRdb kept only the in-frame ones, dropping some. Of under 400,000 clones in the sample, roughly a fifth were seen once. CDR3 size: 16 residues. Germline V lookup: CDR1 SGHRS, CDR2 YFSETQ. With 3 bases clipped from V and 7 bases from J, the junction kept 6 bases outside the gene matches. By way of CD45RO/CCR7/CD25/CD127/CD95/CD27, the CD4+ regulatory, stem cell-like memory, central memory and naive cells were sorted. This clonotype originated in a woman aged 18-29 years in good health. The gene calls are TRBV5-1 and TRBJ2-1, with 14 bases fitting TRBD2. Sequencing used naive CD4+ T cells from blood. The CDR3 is CASSSGTSGRWNEQFF. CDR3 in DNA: TGCGCCAGCAGCTCCGGGACTAGCGGGAGATGGAATGAGCAGTTCTTC.